These 5 T cell receptor beta chains originate from one sample sequenced in a study of T cell repertoires in cytomegalovirus infection. In TCRdb, the reads were re-called with MiXCR into one record per CDR3 protein. The table has fewer than 700,000 distinct CDR3 sequences, around 24% seen once. Material: CD8+ T cells from PBMCs. The receptors originated from a human donor in good health (CMV status not recorded). Some clones in this sample may be carry-over from other donors' samples.

The table lists this clonotype with a few counts. The CDR3 sequence: CASSPPGVGNEKLFF. CDR3 DNA sequence: TGTGCCAGCAGCCCCCCCGGGGTTGGTAATGAAAAACTGTTTTTT. The chain carries TRBV7-9 and TRBJ1-4; D not certain. CDR1 and CDR2 (germline): SEHNR, FQNEAQ (reference sequence). The CDR3 loop spans 15 amino acids. V was cut by 5 bases and J by 4 bases, with 14 bases left in between.

This chain connects TRBV20-1 to TRBJ2-5; tentatively, D is TRBD1 or TRBD2 (5 bases each). There are 16 residues in the CDR3. Germline lookup yields CDR1 DFQATT and CDR2 SNEGSKA (reference sequence). V was shortened by 0 bases and J by 8 bases, with 22 bases between the two germline ends. The CDR3 DNA reads as TGCAGTGCTAGAGATATCCGGGACCCCACGGTCGTAACCCAGTACTTC. This codes for CSARDIRDPTVVTQYF.

The chain uses TRBV28 and TRBJ2-1, with 12 bases identical to TRBD2. Germline V gene lookup returns CDR1 MDHEN and CDR2 SYDVKM. The CDR3 is 15 amino acids. The ends lost 6 bases at V and 9 bases at J; junction bases unmatched: 9. Here the CDR3 reads CASSQGLAGGTEQFF. As DNA, the CDR3 is TGTGCCAGCAGCCAAGGTCTAGCGGGGGGGACTGAGCAGTTCTTC.

Only a few counts were recorded for this clonotype. This chain connects TRBV28 to TRBJ2-2; perhaps TRBD2 as D (7 bases). This CDR3 spans 15 amino acids. CDR1 is MDHEN, CDR2 SYDVKM, per germline. The germline V and J ends were trimmed by 7 bases and 5 bases, with 17 bases remaining between them. CDR3 sequence: CASTTRGGPTGELFF. DNA of the CDR3: TGTGCCAGCACCACAAGGGGGGGGCCGACCGGGGAGCTGTTTTTT.

At least ten counts were recorded for this clonotype. This chain connects TRBV28 to TRBJ2-7; 8 positions agree with TRBD1. Per the germline V gene, CDR1 is MDHEN and CDR2 is SYDVKM. J was trimmed by 4 bases and V by 4 bases; bases with no gene match: 6. The CDR3 is 14 residues long. For the CDR3, the DNA is TGTGCCAGCAGTTGGACAGGGACAAAGTACGAGCAGTACGTC. This sequence encodes CASSWTGTKYEQYV.